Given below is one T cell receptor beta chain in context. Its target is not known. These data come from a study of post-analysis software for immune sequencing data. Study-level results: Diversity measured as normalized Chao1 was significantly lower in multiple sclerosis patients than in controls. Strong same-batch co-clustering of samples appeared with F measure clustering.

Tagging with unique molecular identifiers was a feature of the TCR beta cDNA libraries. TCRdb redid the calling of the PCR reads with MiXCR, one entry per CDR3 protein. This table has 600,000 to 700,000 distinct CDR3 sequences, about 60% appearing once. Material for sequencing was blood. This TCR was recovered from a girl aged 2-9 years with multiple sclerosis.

The CDR3 DNA follows: TGTGCCATCAGTGAGTGGGGACAGGGTGCCTCTGGGGCCAACGTCCTGACTTTC. It is translated as CAISEWGQGASGANVLTF. The V gene is TRBV10-3, the J gene TRBJ2-6; 9 bases are a match to TRBD1. Germline CDR1 reads ENHRY; CDR2 reads SYGVKD. This CDR3 contains 18 residues. V trimming: 1 base; J trimming: 0 bases; junction bases outside the gene matches: 4.